This passage covers 25 T cell receptor beta chains from one sample sequenced in a study of blood T cell repertoires in COVID-19. Using immunoSEQ multiplex PCR, the repertoire was profiled, and TCRdb retains in-frame clones only, with some absent. Among about 45,000 clones, approximately 80% were seen once, and the ten largest hold about 20%. Input material: peripheral blood. The origin of the receptors is a man aged 65 to 85 with acute or convalescent COVID-19.

CDR3 amino acids: CASSIRVRGNEQFF. Written as DNA, the CDR3 is TGTGCCAGTAGTATTCGGGTCAGGGGCAATGAGCAGTTCTTC. The genes are TRBV19 and TRBJ2-1; D possibly corresponds to TRBD1 (6 bases). The CDR3 totals 14 residues. From germline, CDR1 is LNHDA and CDR2 SQIVND (reference sequence). V was trimmed by 3 bases and J by 6 bases, leaving 12 bases between them.

The V and J genes are TRBV7-2 and TRBJ1-2, with unresolved D. V shed 5 bases and J shed 5 bases, with 15 bases lying between them. This CDR3 is 14 amino acids long. Germline CDR1 is SGHTA and CDR2 is FQGNSA. As DNA, the CDR3 is TGTGCCAGCAGCCCAGACGGAGGATCTTATGGCTACACCTTC. This sequence encodes CASSPDGGSYGYTF.

The chain uses TRBV19 and TRBJ1-3; no definite D call. This CDR3 is built from 13 residues. CDR1 and CDR2 (germline): LNHDA, SQIVND (reference sequence). V was clipped by 6 bases and J by 2 bases, with 8 bases between them. CDR3 in DNA: TGTGCCAGTAGGCCAGGCCCTGGAAACACCATATATTTT. Protein: CASRPGPGNTIYF.

The gene calls are TRBV7-9 and TRBJ1-2, with D perhaps TRBD1 (5 bases). CDR1 SEHNR and CDR2 FQNEAQ come from the germline V gene (reference sequence). V lost 2 bases and J 6 bases, leaving 10 bases between the germline ends. The CDR3 has 13 amino acids. The CDR3 DNA reads as TGTGCCAGCAGCTTAATTCAGGGTCATGGCTACACCTTC. This sequence encodes CASSLIQGHGYTF.

The V call is TRBV7-2, the J call TRBJ1-1; TRBD1 might be the D (5 bases). V was cut by 5 bases and J by 0 bases, with 13 bases left in between. This CDR3 is 15 amino acids long. In germline, CDR1 is SGHTA, CDR2 FQGNSA. The CDR3 is CASSMGSGVNTEAFF. CDR3 bases: TGTGCCAGCAGCATGGGATCGGGGGTGAACACTGAAGCTTTCTTT. The full variable domain, with the rest looked up from reference TRBV7-2 and TRBJ1-1, is GAGVSQSPSNKVTEKGKDVELRCDPISGHTALYWYRQSLGQGLEFLIYFQGNSAPDKSGLPSDRFSAERTGGSVSTLTIQRTQQEDSAVYLCASSMGSGVNTEAFFGQGTRLTVV.

J is TRBJ1-5 and V is TRBV7-9, with D possibly being TRBD1 (5 bases). This CDR3 contains 18 residues. Trimming pared 0 bases from V and 0 bases from J, leaving 15 bases between. CDR1 and CDR2 from the germline V gene are SEHNR and FQNEAQ (reference sequence). The CDR3 DNA reads TGTGCCAGCAGCTTAGCTGCCGGGGGTTTTATTAGCAATCAGCCCCAGCATTTT. Translating gives CASSLAAGGFISNQPQHF.

The chain combines TRBV24-1 with TRBJ2-7; no clear D. Looked up from germline, CDR1 is KGHDR and CDR2 is SFDVKD. V shed 6 bases and J shed 2 bases, with 13 bases lying between them. The CDR3 contains 14 residues. CDR3 sequence reads: CATSSGLPPYEQYF. The CDR3 DNA sequence: TGTGCCACCAGTTCCGGTCTCCCCCCCTACGAGCAGTACTTC.

The V gene is TRBV5-1, the J gene TRBJ1-2, with D perhaps TRBD1 (6 bases). V was pared by 4 bases and J by 0 bases, with 13 bases between. In germline, CDR1 is SGHRS, CDR2 YFSETQ. The length of the CDR3 is 15 residues. The chain's CDR3 is CASSGGDTANYGYTF. The CDR3 coding sequence is TGCGCCAGCAGCGGGGGGGACACAGCTAACTATGGCTACACCTTC.

The J gene is TRBJ2-5, the V gene TRBV6-2 or TRBV6-3; the D gene is possibly TRBD2 (5 bases). The CDR3 spans 12 residues. Trimming took off 5 bases at V and 6 bases at J, with 10 bases between the two ends. The germline gives CDR1 MNHEY, CDR2 SVGEGT. The CDR3 loop is CASSPIGKTQYF. For the CDR3, the DNA is TGTGCCAGCAGTCCCATCGGGAAGACCCAGTACTTC.

The chain uses TRBV9 and TRBJ1-2; TRBD1 matches at 8 bases. Germline V CDR1 and CDR2: SGDLS, YYNGEE. This CDR3 is 15 amino acids long. Trimming took 4 bases from V and 3 from J; bases not matched to a gene: 8. Here the CDR3 reads CASSPGQGVYYGYTF. In DNA, the CDR3 is TGTGCCAGCAGCCCCGGACAGGGAGTCTACTATGGCTACACCTTC.

The chain employs TRBV29-1 and TRBJ2-7, with TRBD1 matching over 7 bases. V gave up 4 bases and J gave up 4 bases; unmatched junction bases: 7. Germline assignment: CDR1 SQVTM and CDR2 ANQGSEA. The CDR3 totals 13 residues. The CDR3, as DNA: TGCAGCGTTGCATGGGACAGTAATTACGAGCAGTACTTC. Protein: CSVAWDSNYEQYF.

With respect to this clone: At one boundary the junction diverges from the germline segment, which might be a read error. The gene calls are TRBV7-7 and TRBJ2-5; 9 bases align to TRBD1. The CDR3 has 18 residues. Germline V CDR1 and CDR2: SSHAT, FNYEAQ (reference sequence). The CDR3 coding sequence is TGTGCTAGCAGCTTAACTGCCCCCGGGACAGGGAATGGAGAGACCCAGTACTTC. It yields the protein CASSLTAPGTGNGETQYF.

This rearrangement joins TRBV7-2 to TRBJ2-1, with TRBD2 matching 12 bases. This CDR3 region has 18 residues. The germline gives CDR1 SGHTA, CDR2 FQGNSA. The trim removed 0 bases at V and 4 bases at J, leaving 7 bases unmatched. CDR3 nucleotide sequence: TGTGCCAGCAGCTTAGCGGCTAGCGGGGGGGCTGGTTACAATGAGCAGTTCTTC. It translates to CASSLAASGGAGYNEQFF. Full variable domain (missing parts from reference TRBV7-2 and TRBJ2-1): GAGVSQSPSNKVTEKGKDVELRCDPISGHTALYWYRQSLGQGLEFLIYFQGNSAPDKSGLPSDRFSAERTGGSVSTLTIQRTQQEDSAVYLCASSLAASGGAGYNEQFFGPGTRLTVL.

This clone is a singleton in its sample. This chain uses TRBV18 with TRBJ1-1; 8 bases map to TRBD1. V lost 6 bases to trimming and J lost 4 bases; unmatched junction nucleotides: 4. Germline V CDR1 and CDR2: KGHSH, LQKENI. The CDR3 contains 13 residues. The CDR3 is CASSSDRGTEAFF. The CDR3 DNA reads as TGTGCCAGCTCGAGCGACAGGGGCACTGAAGCTTTCTTT.

There are a few counts of this clone. The gene calls are TRBV7-6 and TRBJ2-1, with 10 bases that match TRBD2. This CDR3 spans 16 amino acids. With V trimmed by 2 bases and J by 3 bases, 4 bases remained unmatched. In germline, CDR1 is SGHVS, CDR2 FNYEAQ. The CDR3 spells CASSLSSGGGYNEQFF. The CDR3 DNA is TGTGCCAGCAGCTTATCTAGCGGGGGAGGCTACAATGAGCAGTTCTTC.

V and J are TRBV7-8 and TRBJ2-7; possible D gene TRBD1, 6 bases. The CDR3 extends over 16 amino acids. The V end lost 5 bases, the J end lost 0 bases, and 17 bases lay between the germline ends. In germline, CDR1 is SGHVS, CDR2 FQNEAQ. The CDR3 bases are TGTGCCAGCAGCCTTCCCCTGACAGGCCGCTCCTACGAGCAGTACTTC. Protein product: CASSLPLTGRSYEQYF.

The genes are TRBV3-1 (or the pseudogene TRBV3-2) and TRBJ2-5; tentatively, D is TRBD1 (5 bases). There are 15 residues in the CDR3. Trimming stripped 1 base from V and 3 bases from J, with 12 bases between. Germline V CDR1 and CDR2: LGHDT, YNNKEL (reference sequence). The CDR3 reads CASSQVRSREETQYF. In DNA, the CDR3 is TGTGCCAGCAGCCAAGTTCGATCCAGGGAAGAGACCCAGTACTTC.

Turning to this clone: This same CDR3 is encoded by further DNA sequences in the sample. The chain couples TRBV4-3 to TRBJ1-1; the D is unclear. The V gene's germline CDR1 is LGHNA and CDR2 YSLEER. V lost 0 bases and J 2 bases, leaving 4 bases between the germline ends. CDR3 length equals 13 residues. The CDR3 here is CASSQDRNTEAFF. CDR3 nucleotide sequence: TGCGCCAGCAGCCAAGATAGAAACACTGAAGCTTTCTTT.

This chain connects TRBV9 to TRBJ1-4; 9 nucleotides align to TRBD1. J gave up 8 bases and V 2 bases, and 7 bases lay outside the gene matches. This CDR3 region has 15 residues. Germline V CDR1 and CDR2: SGDLS, YYNGEE. The CDR3 is CASSVDTGTGEKLFF. DNA of the CDR3: TGTGCCAGCAGCGTTGACACCGGGACAGGGGAAAAACTGTTTTTT.

This chain connects TRBV19 to TRBJ2-3; 8 nucleotides align to TRBD1. There are 20 residues in the CDR3. Germline V gene lookup returns CDR1 LNHDA and CDR2 SQIVND (reference sequence). The trim removed 5 bases at V and 0 bases at J, leaving 19 bases unmatched. The CDR3 sequence: CASSPQEGFRQGISTDTQYF. CDR3 sequence (DNA): TGTGCCAGTAGTCCTCAGGAGGGCTTTCGACAGGGGATAAGCACAGATACGCAGTATTTT.

This rearrangement joins TRBV5-4 to TRBJ1-2, with a weak D call TRBD1 (5 bases). The germline gives CDR1 SGHNT, CDR2 YYREEE (reference sequence). CDR3 length equals 13 residues. V was clipped by 5 bases and J by 4 bases, with 12 bases between them. The CDR3, as DNA: TGTGCCAGCAGTAGTCAGGGATTCTATGGCTACACCTTC. Translating gives CASSSQGFYGYTF.

This clone appeared many times. The chain employs TRBV7-9 and TRBJ2-1; D is unclear. Trimming removed 1 base from V and 5 bases from J, with 9 bases in between. This CDR3 is built from 14 residues. The germline gives CDR1 SEHNR, CDR2 FQNEAQ (reference sequence). The CDR3 region has the DNA TGTGCCAGCAGCTTAGGACAATACGACAATGAGCAGTTCTTC. Translating gives CASSLGQYDNEQFF. Full variable domain (remainder filled in from reference TRBV7-9 and TRBJ2-1): DTGVSQNPRHKITKRGQNVTFRCDPISEHNRLYWYRQTLGQGPEFLTYFQNEAQLEKSRLLSDRFSAERPKGSFSTLEIQRTEQGDSAMYLCASSLGQYDNEQFFGPGTRLTVL.

This rearrangement joins TRBV9 to TRBJ2-1; 7 bases map to TRBD2. The CDR3 is made up of 17 amino acids. Germline V gene lookup returns CDR1 SGDLS and CDR2 YYNGEE. V trimming: 0 bases; J trimming: 3 bases; junction bases outside the gene matches: 9. The CDR3 sequence: CASSVDPPGGVYNEQFF. The CDR3 DNA sequence: TGTGCCAGCAGCGTAGACCCCCCGGGAGGTGTCTACAATGAGCAGTTCTTC.

The table lists this clone with a few counts. The chain has TRBV5-1 and TRBJ1-1; D possibly corresponds to TRBD1 (5 bases). Germline CDR1 is SGHRS and CDR2 is YFSETQ. V lost 7 bases to trimming and J lost 1 base, with 14 bases between them. This CDR3 spans 14 amino acids. CDR3 protein: CASLRDGGNTEAFF. The CDR3 region has the DNA TGCGCCAGCCTGCGGGACGGGGGGAACACTGAAGCTTTCTTT. The complete variable domain, with remaining parts taken from reference TRBV5-1 and TRBJ1-1, reads KAGVTQTPRYLIKTRGQQVTLSCSPISGHRSVSWYQQTPGQGLQFLFEYFSETQRNKGNFPGRFSGRQFSNSRSEMNVSTLELGDSALYLCASLRDGGNTEAFFGQGTRLTVV.

The chain has TRBV5-1 and TRBJ2-3, with TRBD1 identical over 7 bases. The germline V gene has CDR1 SGHRS and CDR2 YFSETQ. With 1 base clipped from V and 1 base from J, the junction kept 12 bases outside the gene matches. This CDR3 spans 18 amino acids. For the CDR3, the DNA is TGCGCCAGCAGCTTGAGGGACAGAGGGCCCCGAGGCACAGATACGCAGTATTTT. Encoded protein: CASSLRDRGPRGTDTQYF.